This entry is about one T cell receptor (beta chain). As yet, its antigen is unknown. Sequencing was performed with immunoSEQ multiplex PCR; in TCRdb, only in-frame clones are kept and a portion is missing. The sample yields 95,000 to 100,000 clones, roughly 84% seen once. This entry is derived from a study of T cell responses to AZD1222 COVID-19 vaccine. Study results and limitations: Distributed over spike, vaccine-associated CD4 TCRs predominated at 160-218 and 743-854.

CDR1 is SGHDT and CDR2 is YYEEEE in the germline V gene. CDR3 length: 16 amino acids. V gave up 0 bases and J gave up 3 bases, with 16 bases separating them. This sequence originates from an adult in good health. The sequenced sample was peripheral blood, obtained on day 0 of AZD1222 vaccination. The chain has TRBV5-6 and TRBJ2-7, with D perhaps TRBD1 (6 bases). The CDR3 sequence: CASSLVGARSIYEQYF. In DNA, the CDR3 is TGTGCCAGCAGCTTGGTGGGGGCGCGATCCATCTACGAGCAGTACTTC.